This T cell receptor beta chain was retrieved from a study of CD4 T cells in relation to SARS-CoV-2 and coronaviruses. Study details: PBMCs were cultured with antigen for about eleven days before TCR beta sequencing. Controls used an HIV-1 Nef peptide pool or no peptide. Shared crossreactive spike epitopes were mapped to their HLA restriction.

This clone showed up just once. Its antigen is still unknown. Repertoires were generated with immunoSEQ multiplex PCR, while TCRdb's copy carries only in-frame clones and drops some. The sample has about 21,000 clones, 76% seen once. CD4+ T cells from unexposed donors were obtained before the COVID-19 pandemic (2011-2018). CD4+ T cells were isolated from the cells after around 10 days of culture. Cells permitting, SARS-CoV-2 S/N and four cold-coronavirus spikes were tested on unexposed-donor CD4+ T cells. Specimen: CD4+ T cells from PBMCs, cultured in vitro. The clonotype comes from a human donor in good health.

The CDR3 is CASSLNGYEQYF. For the CDR3, the DNA is TGTGCCAGCAGTTTAAACGGATACGAGCAGTACTTC. This chain joins TRBV28 and TRBJ2-7; D is unresolved. The CDR3 loop spans 12 amino acids. V was pared by 2 bases and J by 4 bases, with 6 bases between. Germline V gives CDR1 MDHEN, CDR2 SYDVKM.